The 26 T cell receptor beta chains given below trace back to one sample, sequenced in a study of human T cells and chemical hapten exposure. Each CDR3 protein is one row after TCRdb ran MiXCR on the RACE reads. The sample lists 280,000 or so distinct CDR3 sequences, 7.5% to 8% occurring once. Time point of the sample: pre-sensitization, week 0. Treatment: therapeutic diphenylcyclopropenone sensitization with weekly scalp DPC. The specimen was whole blood, collected in connection with sensitization to the hapten diphenylcyclopropenone (DPC). These receptors were obtained from a young man with alopecia areata. Some clones in this sample may be carry-over from other donors' samples.

The sample holds a few counts of this clonotype. The genes are TRBV28 and TRBJ2-1; TRBD2 aligns across 9 bases. CDR3 length: 19 residues. The V gene's germline CDR1 is MDHEN and CDR2 SYDVKM. The J segment lost 0 bases and the V segment lost 6 bases, leaving 15 bases of the junction unmatched. The CDR3 spells CASSHRPSGGSSSYNEQFF. CDR3 DNA: TGTGCCAGCAGCCATAGACCCAGCGGGGGGTCAAGCTCCTACAATGAGCAGTTCTTC.

The chain has TRBV5-1 and TRBJ1-6; TRBD1 is a possible D gene (5 bases). Per germline, CDR1 SGHRS and CDR2 YFSETQ. Trimming shortened V by 5 bases and J by 4 bases, and 16 bases separated the two germline ends. CDR3 length: 16 residues. CDR3 nucleotide sequence: TGCGCCAGCAGACAGCAGGGAGAGACATATAATTCACCCCTCCACTTT. Translation: CASRQQGETYNSPLHF.

This clonotype was seen only a few times. The chain combines TRBV12-3 or TRBV12-4 with TRBJ2-3, with a possible D match to TRBD2 (6 bases). With 1 base removed from V and 1 base from J, the gap between germline ends came to 15 bases. This CDR3 spans 17 amino acids. This chain's CDR3 is CASSLVVRRDGTDTQYF. CDR3 nucleotides: TGTGCCAGCAGTTTAGTGGTTAGGAGGGACGGCACAGATACGCAGTATTTT.

The count of this clonotype is one. This sequence joins TRBV19 and TRBJ2-1; D tentatively fits TRBD1 or TRBD2 (5 bases each). Trimming removed 5 bases from V and 9 bases from J, with 11 bases in between. The germline gives CDR1 LNHDA, CDR2 SQIVND (reference sequence). The CDR3 is 12 residues long. The CDR3 DNA sequence: TGTGCCAGTAGTGCGCCGGGGCCTGAGCAGTTCTTC. Its protein is CASSAPGPEQFF. Looking up the rest from reference TRBV19 and TRBJ2-1 gives the full variable domain: DGGITQSPKYLFRKEGQNVTLSCEQNLNHDAMYWYRQDPGQGLRLIYYSQIVNDFQKGDIAEGYSVSREKKESFPLTVTSAQKNPTAFYLCASSAPGPEQFFGPGTRLTVL.

CDR3 sequence: CASSPGTSSYNEQFF. The CDR3 coding sequence is TGTGCCAGCAGCCCTGGGACTAGCTCCTACAATGAGCAGTTCTTC. The chain couples TRBV11-2 to TRBJ2-1, with 8 bases matching TRBD2. Unmatched junction bases numbered 3, after V lost 5 bases and J lost 0 bases. The CDR3 spans 15 residues. Looked up from germline, CDR1 is SGHAT and CDR2 is FQNNGV.

This clonotype was detected only a few times. This chain connects TRBV7-2 to TRBJ1-2, with D possibly matching TRBD1 (5 bases). V shed 3 bases and J shed 2 bases, with 10 bases lying between them. The CDR3 covers 14 residues. Germline CDR1 reads SGHTA; CDR2 reads FQGNSA. The CDR3 reads CASSFLEGNYGYTF. Written as DNA, the CDR3 is TGTGCCAGCAGCTTTTTGGAGGGGAACTATGGCTACACCTTC.

This clonotype was recorded at least ten times. The chain carries TRBV20-1 and TRBJ2-3, with D possibly being TRBD1 (5 bases). CDR1 is DFQATT, CDR2 SNEGSKA, per germline (reference sequence). Deletions cut 1 base from V and 6 bases from J, with 11 bases between. The CDR3 covers 13 residues. The chain's CDR3 is CSARAPAGDTQYF. CDR3 DNA: TGCAGTGCTAGAGCCCCGGCAGGGGATACGCAGTATTTT.

This clonotype occurred a few times. The chain uses TRBV2 and TRBJ2-3; D is unclear. Germline V gene sequence: CDR1 SNHLY, CDR2 FYNNEI. The CDR3 length is 15 residues. V lost 6 bases to trimming and J lost 2 bases, with 15 bases between them. The CDR3 protein is CASREMAAYTDTQYF. For the CDR3, the DNA is TGTGCCAGCAGGGAAATGGCAGCTTACACAGATACGCAGTATTTT.

This clonotype has just a few counts. V gene TRBV11-2 combines with J gene TRBJ2-1, with a possible D match to TRBD2 (5 bases). Germline V CDR1 and CDR2: SGHAT, FQNNGV. This CDR3 contains 14 residues. Trimming took off 5 bases at V and 3 bases at J, with 11 bases between the two ends. CDR3 coding DNA: TGTGCCAGCAGCCCCTACAGCGGCTACAATGAGCAGTTCTTC. Translation: CASSPYSGYNEQFF.

V gene TRBV10-3 combines with J gene TRBJ1-6; 8 bases map to TRBD1. The junction had 11 bases not matched to a gene; V was cut back by 8 bases and J by 2 bases. The CDR3 sequence is 17 residues long. Germline-derived CDR1 and CDR2 are ENHRY and SYGVKD. The CDR3 here is CAIGKTDRAPYNSPLHF. DNA of the CDR3: TGTGCCATCGGAAAAACGGACAGGGCACCCTATAATTCACCCCTCCACTTT.

The rearrangement joins TRBV29-1 to TRBJ2-5; D possibly uses TRBD1 or TRBD2 (5 bases each). CDR1 is SQVTM, CDR2 ANQGSEA, per germline. The V end lost 7 bases, the J end lost 7 bases, and 13 bases lay between the germline ends. CDR3 length: 11 amino acids. The chain's CDR3 is CSGGATGTQYF. CDR3 nucleotides: TGCAGCGGAGGGGCGACGGGGACCCAGTACTTC.

The chain carries TRBV29-1 and TRBJ2-5; D remains ambiguous. V was trimmed by 8 bases and J by 0 bases, leaving 10 bases between them. CDR1 is SQVTM and CDR2 is ANQGSEA in the germline V gene. The CDR3 is 12 residues long. The CDR3 region is CSSRMYQETQYF. For the CDR3, the DNA is TGCAGCTCCAGAATGTACCAAGAGACCCAGTACTTC.

This clonotype was seen a few times. CDR3 coding DNA: TGTGCCAGCAGCCCCTGGGTCGCAGGCAATCAGCCCCAGCATTTT. It codes for CASSPWVAGNQPQHF. The chain is built from TRBV7-2 and TRBJ1-5; D uncertain. Trimming removed 5 bases at V and 2 bases at J, with 13 bases between. Germline V CDR1 and CDR2: SGHTA, FQGNSA. The CDR3 totals 15 residues.

This clonotype occurred a few times. The chain links TRBV20-1 to TRBJ1-2; D is unclear. The length of the CDR3 is 13 residues. The ends were cut back, 3 bases at V and 6 bases at J, with 14 bases in the middle. The germline CDR1 and CDR2 sequences are DFQATT and SNEGSKA (reference sequence). The CDR3 sequence is CSASQTEAHGYTF. In DNA, the CDR3 is TGCAGTGCTAGTCAGACGGAGGCCCATGGCTACACCTTC.

The V and J genes are TRBV15 and TRBJ2-1; D is uncertain. V lost 6 bases and J 6 bases, leaving 9 bases between the germline ends. The CDR3 runs to 12 residues. The germline V gene has CDR1 LNHNV and CDR2 YYDKDF (reference sequence). The CDR3 here is CATSQDVNEQFF. In DNA form, the CDR3 reads TGTGCCACCAGTCAGGACGTCAATGAGCAGTTCTTC.

The rearrangement links TRBV12-3 or TRBV12-4 to TRBJ1-1; a possible D gene is TRBD1 (6 bases). The CDR3 is 14 residues long. Trimming removed 5 bases at V and 1 base at J, with 11 bases between. The DNA of the CDR3 is TGTGCCAGCAGTACCCAGACAGGGAACACTGAAGCTTTCTTT. The encoded protein is CASSTQTGNTEAFF.

The chain carries TRBV19 and TRBJ2-3, with 12 bases aligning to TRBD2. Germline loops: CDR1 LNHDA, CDR2 SQIVND (reference sequence). This CDR3 has 17 residues. The V segment lost 11 bases and the J segment 0 bases; nucleotides outside the gene matches: 12. The CDR3 DNA sequence: TGTGCCGGTGGGAGACTAGCGGGGGCCCCAAGCACAGATACGCAGTATTTT. Residues: CAGGRLAGAPSTDTQYF.

This clonotype was seen repeatedly, ten times or more. The chain employs TRBV10-3 and TRBJ2-3; the match to TRBD2 covers 13 bases. This CDR3 is built from 18 residues. Losses at the gene ends were 10 bases for V and 4 bases for J; bases not matched to a gene: 17. From germline, CDR1 is ENHRY and CDR2 SYGVKD. The CDR3 sequence: CATRTATSGGAGADTQYF. The CDR3 bases are TGTGCCACTCGGACGGCCACTAGCGGGGGGGCCGGGGCAGATACGCAGTATTTT.

The rearrangement links TRBV12-3 or TRBV12-4 to TRBJ2-7; 10 nucleotides line up with TRBD1. This CDR3 spans 15 amino acids. J gave up 6 bases and V 7 bases, and 12 bases lay outside the gene matches. The CDR3 sequence: CASTTGGTGASEQYF. The CDR3 coding sequence is TGTGCCAGCACCACCGGTGGGACAGGGGCGAGCGAGCAGTACTTC.

The rearrangement links TRBV5-5 to TRBJ1-5, with D unclear. Germline values: CDR1 SGHKS, CDR2 YYEKEE (reference sequence). CDR3 size: 13 residues. The V end was cut by 2 bases, the J end by 5 bases, with 8 bases between. CDR3 DNA sequence: TGTGCCAGCAGCTTCTCAGTGGATCAGCCCCAGCATTTT. Protein sequence: CASSFSVDQPQHF.

The rearrangement joins TRBV6-5 to TRBJ2-5; D unclear. This CDR3 contains 13 residues. V shed 8 bases and J shed 5 bases, with 15 bases lying between them. Per the germline V gene, CDR1 is MNHEY and CDR2 is SVGAGI. The CDR3 DNA is TGTGCCAGCCCTAGTGGATTTAGGGAGACCCAGTACTTC. The encoded protein is CASPSGFRETQYF.

There are many counts of this clonotype. The rearrangement uses TRBV12-3 or TRBV12-4 and TRBJ2-1; TRBD2 matches 10 bases. The V segment lost 7 bases and the J segment 2 bases; nucleotides outside the gene matches: 8. The length of the CDR3 is 16 residues. The CDR3 region has the DNA TGTGCCAGCATCCTTTATAGCGGGGGGCCCTACAATGAGCAGTTCTTC. This codes for CASILYSGGPYNEQFF.

The CDR3 loop is CASRGLTSYEQYF. In DNA, the CDR3 is TGTGCCAGTAGGGGACTTACCAGCTACGAGCAGTACTTC. The J gene is TRBJ2-7, the V gene TRBV19, with D possibly matching TRBD2 (6 bases). The CDR3 consists of 13 residues. V gave up 6 bases and J gave up 3 bases, with 12 bases separating them. Germline lookup yields CDR1 LNHDA and CDR2 SQIVND (reference sequence).

The rearrangement joins TRBV3-1 to TRBJ2-4; 12 positions match TRBD1. This CDR3 has 16 amino acids. The V and J ends lost 9 bases and 2 bases, in that order; junction bases with no gene match: 8. Germline V lookup: CDR1 LGHDT, CDR2 YNNKEL (reference sequence). The CDR3 DNA sequence: TGTGCCAGTAGGCCCGGGACAGGGGGCTCCAAAAACATTCAGTACTTC. It encodes CASRPGTGGSKNIQYF.

The chain carries TRBV7-9 and TRBJ1-5, with D maybe TRBD1 (6 bases). This CDR3 has 14 residues. Germline CDR1 and CDR2: SEHNR and FQNEAQ (reference sequence). The V end was cut by 5 bases, the J end by 7 bases, with 15 bases between. CDR3 in amino acids: CASSPVGGTQPQHF. As DNA, the CDR3 is TGTGCCAGCAGCCCTGTCGGGGGCACGCAGCCCCAGCATTTT.

The chain couples TRBV6-6 to TRBJ1-5; tentative D call: TRBD1 (6 bases). Germline assignment: CDR1 MNHNY and CDR2 SVGAGI (reference sequence). This CDR3 has 13 residues. The V end lost 5 bases, the J end lost 4 bases, and 9 bases lay between the germline ends. The chain's CDR3 is CASSGDKNQPQHF. The CDR3 region has the DNA TGTGCCAGCAGTGGGGACAAGAATCAGCCCCAGCATTTT.